This T cell receptor beta chain was obtained from a study of T cell repertoires and leukemia-associated antigens (dated by TCRdb to between 2019 and 2020). As for the study more broadly: Around 15 million effective reads were obtained overall, with each sample giving about 5.1 to 7 million read pairs and roughly 3.3 to 5.0 million effective reads. What the research found in general, with its limitations: Antigen specificity and function of the expanded clones were not tested directly and required further investigation. No significant differences among the four groups were observed in the numbers of Vbeta genes (roughly 66), Jbeta genes (14), VDJ rearrangements, or unique CDR3s.

TRIzol reagent was used to extract total RNA from the cultured T cells. 5' rapid amplification of cDNA ends (5'RACE) was the method used to amplify TCRbeta libraries from the RNA. Before sequencing, Qubit, an Agilent instrument, and quantitative PCR were used to check library concentration and integrity. Qualified libraries were sequenced on Illumina HiSeq or MiSeq by a commercial service provider. Per the authors' processing: TCR sequences in each sample were identified with MiXCR version 1.8.2. To qualify, a clone needed a CDR3 longer than four amino acids, an in-frame nucleotide length, and no stop codon. A read counted as effective if the read contained the complete CDR3 structure. Validation of expanded clones was performed by RT-PCR with 24 Vbeta primers, GeneScan spectratyping, and Sanger sequencing. TCRdb handled the public reads itself, with Q25 trimming in fastp and clone calling in MiXCR, and kept productive beta chains. Each entry merges the rows of one CDR3 protein and shows their most common DNA and genes. TCRdb's processing, not the study's, gives the V and J calls here. In all, the sample holds roughly 10,000 distinct CDR3 sequences, and roughly 40% of those were seen once. The ten top clones hold about 50% of the sample.

As a first step, the CD3+ T cells were left to rest overnight in RPMI 1640 lacking fetal bovine serum, at approximately 2.5 million cells/mL. MACS immunomagnetic beads were used, per the manufacturer's instructions, to isolate CD3+ T cells from PBMCs. This clonotype turned up a few times. What antigen it recognizes has not been identified. No much larger clone exists at a distance of one base, and base qualities are not known. The sequence was collected from a female donor in good health. Material for sequencing was CD3+ T cells sorted from blood and cultured.

At the DNA level, the sequence is TGTGCCACCAGAGGACAGGGGTGGAATCAGCCCCAGCATTTT. This is translated as CATRGQGWNQPQHF. The rearrangement joined TRBV24-1 to TRBJ1-5; 9 junctional bases match TRBD1. The CDR3 numbers 14 residues from cysteine through phenylalanine. The CDR3 DNA has 42 bases and is translated from base 1. Per the germline V gene, KGHDR is the CDR1 and SFDVKD is the CDR2. V ends up 7 bases short and J 4 bases short, with an unmatched junction base count of 4.